A single sample is the source of the 32 T cell receptor beta chains below, sequenced in a study of chemoradiotherapy in HPV16-positive cancers. Sequenced by immunoSEQ multiplex PCR; TCRdb stores in-frame clones only, minus some. The table has tens of thousands of clones, 93% seen once. The source material was blood, sampled from a patient who underwent chemoradiotherapy. Source of these receptors: a human donor with HPV-associated anogenital cancer.

The chain employs TRBV7-2 and TRBJ2-7; the match to TRBD2 covers 10 bases. Germline loops: CDR1 SGHTA, CDR2 FQGNSA. V shed 10 bases and J 4 bases; nucleotides not matched to a gene: 13. The length of the CDR3 is 15 residues. For the CDR3, the DNA is TGTGCCACCAAATACTCGGGACTAGCGCCTTACGAGCAGTACTTC. Residues: CATKYSGLAPYEQYF. The full variable domain, its missing parts supplied by reference TRBV7-2 and TRBJ2-7, is GAGVSQSPSNKVTEKGKDVELRCDPISGHTALYWYRQSLGQGLEFLIYFQGNSAPDKSGLPSDRFSAERTGGSVSTLTIQRTQQEDSAVYLCATKYSGLAPYEQYFGPGTRLTVT.

The chain employs TRBV25-1 and TRBJ2-5, with 7 bases lining up with TRBD1. Trimming cost V 3 bases and J 2 bases; bases outside gene matches: 3. Germline lookup yields CDR1 MGHDK and CDR2 SYGVNS. The CDR3 has 14 amino acids. The CDR3 loop reads CASSERTGQETQYF. The CDR3 DNA sequence: TGTGCCAGCAGTGAGAGGACAGGACAAGAGACCCAGTACTTC.

The chain carries TRBV7-2 and TRBJ1-4; TRBD1 is a possible D gene (5 bases). V lost 8 bases, J lost 4 bases, and 14 bases lay in between. In germline, CDR1 is SGHTA, CDR2 FQGNSA. CDR3 length equals 14 residues. The DNA of the CDR3 is TGTGCCAGCCGCGCGGGGACCAATAATGAAAAACTGTTTTTT. Translation: CASRAGTNNEKLFF. Supplemented by reference TRBV7-2 and TRBJ1-4, the full variable domain reads GAGVSQSPSNKVTEKGKDVELRCDPISGHTALYWYRQSLGQGLEFLIYFQGNSAPDKSGLPSDRFSAERTGGSVSTLTIQRTQQEDSAVYLCASRAGTNNEKLFFGSGTQLSVL.

The V call is TRBV19, the J call TRBJ1-2; the D is unclear. The germline CDR1 and CDR2 sequences are LNHDA and SQIVND (reference sequence). Trimming took 1 base from V and 5 from J, leaving 8 bases between them. CDR3 size: 13 residues. CDR3 sequence reads: CASSIGVLYGYTF. In DNA form, the CDR3 reads TGTGCCAGTAGTATAGGTGTGTTGTATGGCTACACCTTC.

The rearrangement joins TRBV19 to TRBJ2-1; 9 nucleotides line up with TRBD2. The ends lost 5 bases at V and 6 bases at J; junction bases unmatched: 8. The germline CDR1 and CDR2 sequences are LNHDA and SQIVND (reference sequence). This CDR3 is 15 amino acids long. In DNA form, the CDR3 reads TGTGCCAGTAGTCGAGTGGCGGGAGGGGGCAATGAGCAGTTCTTC. This translates into CASSRVAGGGNEQFF.

This chain uses TRBV29-1 with TRBJ1-1; D gene ambiguous. Germline-derived CDR1 and CDR2 are SQVTM and ANQGSEA. The CDR3 is made up of 12 amino acids. The V end was cut by 6 bases, the J end by 0 bases, with 8 bases between. CDR3 sequence reads: CSVNPMNTEAFF. The CDR3 DNA sequence: TGCAGCGTCAACCCTATGAACACTGAAGCTTTCTTT.

The chain joins TRBV18 to TRBJ1-5; D unresolved. Trimming shortened V by 6 bases and J by 3 bases, and 9 bases separated the two germline ends. Germline loops: CDR1 KGHSH, CDR2 LQKENI. The CDR3 runs 13 residues. CDR3 DNA: TGTGCCAGCTCCCTTGGCCTCAATCAGCCCCAGCATTTT. It is translated as CASSLGLNQPQHF.

This clone was seen only a few times. V usage is TRBV28 and J usage is TRBJ1-5; unclear D gene. Trimming removed 9 bases at V and 5 bases at J, with 11 bases between. The CDR3 runs 12 residues. The V gene's germline CDR1 is MDHEN and CDR2 SYDVKM. The CDR3 DNA is TGTGCCAGTAAACAGTCTCATCAGCCCCAGCATTTT. It encodes CASKQSHQPQHF.

The V gene is TRBV18, the J gene TRBJ2-2; 7 positions match TRBD2. Germline CDR1 is KGHSH and CDR2 is LQKENI. Trimming cost V 3 bases and J 0 bases; bases outside gene matches: 10. CDR3 length: 18 amino acids. This CDR3 is CASSPPSRGRANTGELFF. Here the CDR3 DNA reads TGTGCCAGCTCACCTCCATCCCGCGGGAGAGCGAACACCGGGGAGCTGTTTTTT.

V usage is TRBV7-2 and J usage is TRBJ1-1, with a weak D call TRBD1 (6 bases). Trimming took 1 base from V and 0 from J, leaving 9 bases between them. From germline, CDR1 is SGHTA and CDR2 FQGNSA. The CDR3 runs 15 residues. The CDR3 sequence: CASSLEQGMNTEAFF. In DNA, the CDR3 is TGTGCCAGCAGCTTAGAACAGGGTATGAACACTGAAGCTTTCTTT.

The gene calls are TRBV6-5 and TRBJ2-5; 7 nucleotides align to TRBD2. The germline CDR1 and CDR2 sequences are MNHEY and SVGAGI. J was trimmed by 5 bases and V by 9 bases; bases with no gene match: 15. CDR3 length equals 15 residues. CDR3 bases: TGTGCCAGTTCCGGGAGAGGGAGGGCCGGGGAGACCCAGTACTTC. Amino acids: CASSGRGRAGETQYF.

The chain carries TRBV7-9 and TRBJ1-1; D unclear. V was pared by 5 bases and J by 1 base, with 11 bases between. The CDR3 is 14 residues long. CDR1 is SEHNR and CDR2 is FQNEAQ in the germline V gene (reference sequence). The CDR3 bases are TGTGCCAGCAGCCTTGCCACACCGAACACTGAAGCTTTCTTT. Protein: CASSLATPNTEAFF.

The chain carries TRBV6-5 and TRBJ2-7; 8 bases agree with TRBD2. Germline V CDR1 and CDR2: MNHEY, SVGAGI. The CDR3 has 15 residues. The ends lost 0 bases at V and 0 bases at J; junction bases unmatched: 1. The CDR3 nucleotides are TGTGCCAGCAGTTACTCCGGGACTAGCTCCTACGAGCAGTACTTC. This encodes CASSYSGTSSYEQYF.

V is TRBV6-5 and J is TRBJ1-4; 8 bases fit TRBD1. The junction had 9 bases not matched to a gene; V was cut back by 4 bases and J by 8 bases. CDR1 and CDR2 from the germline V gene are MNHEY and SVGAGI. This CDR3 comprises 15 residues. The CDR3 protein is CASSSPSGGNEKLFF. Here the CDR3 DNA reads TGTGCCAGCAGTTCCCCATCAGGGGGCAACGAAAAACTGTTTTTT.

The rearrangement links TRBV28 to TRBJ1-5; the D is unclear. Germline V lookup: CDR1 MDHEN, CDR2 SYDVKM. There are 15 residues in the CDR3. Trimming shortened V by 4 bases and J by 2 bases, and 12 bases separated the two germline ends. CDR3 DNA sequence: TGTGCCAGCAGTTCCCCAACCCTAGGCAATCAGCCCCAGCATTTT. This codes for CASSSPTLGNQPQHF.

The genes are TRBV11-2 and TRBJ2-7; 11 bases are a match to TRBD1. Trimming took 1 base from V and 3 from J; bases not matched to a gene: 8. Germline V gives CDR1 SGHAT, CDR2 FQNNGV. This CDR3 region has 17 residues. The CDR3 nucleotides are TGTGCCAGCAGCTTAGGGACCGGGACAGGGGGTTTCTACGAGCAGTACTTC. This sequence encodes CASSLGTGTGGFYEQYF.

This clone was seen a few times. The rearrangement links TRBV19 to TRBJ1-1; a weak D match, TRBD1 (5 bases). Germline loops: CDR1 LNHDA, CDR2 SQIVND (reference sequence). The CDR3 spans 13 residues. The germline V and J ends were trimmed by 8 bases and 1 base, with 11 bases remaining between them. This CDR3 is CASARDWNTEAFF. DNA of the CDR3: TGTGCCAGTGCGAGGGACTGGAACACTGAAGCTTTCTTT.

The chain is built from TRBV5-5 and TRBJ1-4, with D unresolved. CDR3 length: 15 residues. V lost 6 bases, J lost 7 bases, and 19 bases lay in between. Germline CDR1 is SGHKS and CDR2 is YYEKEE (reference sequence). The CDR3 reads CASTHLEGMGEKLFF. Written as DNA, the CDR3 is TGTGCCAGCACCCACCTCGAGGGTATGGGTGAAAAACTGTTTTTT.

The gene calls are TRBV28 and TRBJ2-3; D is unresolved. The V end lost 5 bases, the J end lost 0 bases, and 15 bases lay between the germline ends. The CDR3 loop spans 16 amino acids. Germline V lookup: CDR1 MDHEN, CDR2 SYDVKM. The CDR3 loop is CASSEARDPSTDTQYF. As DNA, the CDR3 is TGTGCCAGCAGTGAGGCAAGAGACCCTAGCACAGATACGCAGTATTTT.

This sequence joins TRBV6-1 and TRBJ1-5; possible D gene TRBD1, 5 bases. V gave up 6 bases and J gave up 9 bases, with 15 bases separating them. Germline V lookup: CDR1 MNHNS, CDR2 SASEGT. This CDR3 is 13 amino acids long. CDR3 in DNA: TGTGCCAGCAGGGGGACGGTAGTGTGGCCCCAGCATTTT. This translates into CASRGTVVWPQHF.

This chain connects TRBV4-3 to TRBJ1-2; no firm D call. The V end lost 1 base, the J end lost 3 bases, and 6 bases lay between the germline ends. The CDR3 is 13 residues long. Germline loops: CDR1 LGHNA, CDR2 YSLEER. The CDR3 is CASSQGWDYGYTF. The CDR3 DNA follows: TGCGCCAGCAGCCAAGGATGGGACTATGGCTACACCTTC.

This clone was seen once. The rearrangement links TRBV19 to TRBJ2-2; 7 bases agree with TRBD2. This CDR3 is 16 amino acids long. Per germline, CDR1 LNHDA and CDR2 SQIVND (reference sequence). V lost 4 bases and J lost 1; bases outside the gene matches: 6. The CDR3 bases are TGTGCCAGTAGTACCCCAGGACTAGTGAACACCGGGGAGCTGTTTTTT. Its translation: CASSTPGLVNTGELFF.

The chain couples TRBV20-1 to TRBJ1-4, with D unresolved. The ends were cut back, 3 bases at V and 16 bases at J, with 9 bases in the middle. This CDR3 has 9 residues. CDR1 DFQATT and CDR2 SNEGSKA come from the germline V gene (reference sequence). CDR3 loop: CSASSEGFF. As DNA, the CDR3 is TGCAGTGCTAGTTCGGAAGGGTTTTTT.

This clone turned up a few times. The chain combines TRBV9 with TRBJ1-5; D gene ambiguous. From germline, CDR1 is SGDLS and CDR2 YYNGEE. V dropped 3 bases and J dropped 4 bases, with 11 bases sitting between them. The CDR3 spans 14 residues. The CDR3 loop is CASSANQGNQPQHF. The CDR3 DNA reads TGTGCCAGCAGCGCAAACCAAGGAAATCAGCCCCAGCATTTT.

The rearrangement links TRBV5-1 to TRBJ2-4; 10 bases map to TRBD1. Looked up from germline, CDR1 is SGHRS and CDR2 is YFSETQ. The CDR3 totals 18 residues. The junction had 9 bases not matched to a gene; V was cut back by 0 bases and J by 3 bases. The CDR3 DNA follows: TGCGCCAGCAGCTTGGGGGCGACAGGGGGCGCCGTCAAAAACATTCAGTACTTC. It translates to CASSLGATGGAVKNIQYF.

The genes are TRBV5-1 and TRBJ2-1; 9 bases line up with TRBD1. Looked up from germline, CDR1 is SGHRS and CDR2 is YFSETQ. The ends lost 0 bases at V and 5 bases at J; junction bases unmatched: 6. The CDR3 has 16 amino acids. The CDR3 DNA is TGCGCCAGCAGCTTGGGGCGGACAGGGGCAAACAATGAGCAGTTCTTC. This codes for CASSLGRTGANNEQFF.

This clone showed up just once. The chain recombines TRBV29-1 with TRBJ1-2; TRBD1 aligns across 8 bases. The CDR3 extends over 14 amino acids. V was clipped by 5 bases and J by 2 bases; unmatched bases: 7. Germline lookup yields CDR1 SQVTM and CDR2 ANQGSEA. CDR3 protein: CSVSTGQGNYGYTF. The DNA of the CDR3 is TGCAGCGTTTCCACCGGACAGGGAAACTATGGCTACACCTTC.

The V and J genes are TRBV7-6 and TRBJ2-1; tentative D call: TRBD2 (6 bases). Trimming removed 3 bases at V and 3 bases at J, with 18 bases between. This CDR3 is built from 17 residues. Per germline, CDR1 SGHVS and CDR2 FNYEAQ. The CDR3 DNA follows: TGTGCCAGCAGCTTTGGCGGGTCGGGAGTCGGCTACAATGAGCAGTTCTTC. It yields the protein CASSFGGSGVGYNEQFF.

The V call is TRBV4-2, the J call TRBJ2-2, with D perhaps TRBD2 (6 bases). This CDR3 contains 13 residues. Germline V gene data show CDR1 as LGHNA and CDR2 as YNFKEQ. The V end lost 3 bases, the J end lost 6 bases, and 8 bases lay between the germline ends. In DNA form, the CDR3 reads TGTGCCAGCAGCCACGGGGGTCCCGGGGAGCTGTTTTTT. Translation: CASSHGGPGELFF.

The J gene is TRBJ2-7, the V gene TRBV5-1, with TRBD1 identical over 7 bases. The V and J ends lost 4 bases and 2 bases, in that order; junction bases with no gene match: 9. The CDR3 loop spans 15 amino acids. Germline loops: CDR1 SGHRS, CDR2 YFSETQ. The CDR3 DNA sequence: TGCGCCAGCAGCAGACCGGGACAGCCAACCTACGAGCAGTACTTC. The encoded protein is CASSRPGQPTYEQYF.

The chain employs TRBV5-6 and TRBJ1-5, with TRBD1 matching 7 bases. From germline, CDR1 is SGHDT and CDR2 YYEEEE. CDR3 size: 16 residues. The ends lost 0 bases at V and 3 bases at J; junction bases unmatched: 6. The CDR3 spells CASSLAGGQFNQPQHF. The CDR3 DNA follows: TGTGCCAGCAGCTTGGCCGGGGGACAGTTCAATCAGCCCCAGCATTTT. Full variable domain (rest looked up from reference TRBV5-6 and TRBJ1-5): DAGVTQSPTHLIKTRGQQVTLRCSPKSGHDTVSWYQQALGQGPQFIFQYYEEEERQRGNFPDRFSGHQFPNYSSELNVNALLLGDSALYLCASSLAGGQFNQPQHFGDGTRLSIL.

The chain couples TRBV7-9 to TRBJ2-3, with D hard to call. Germline V gives CDR1 SEHNR, CDR2 FQNEAQ (reference sequence). Trimming removed 8 bases at V and 2 bases at J, with 5 bases between. This CDR3 contains 11 residues. The DNA of the CDR3 is TGTGCCAGCGGTGCCACAGATACGCAGTATTTT. The encoded protein is CASGATDTQYF.